A single sample is the source of the 10 T cell receptor beta chains below, sequenced in a study of T cells in tumors after PD-1 blockade. Repertoires were generated with immunoSEQ multiplex PCR, while TCRdb's copy carries only in-frame clones and drops some. The table lists 40,000 to 55,000 clones, roughly 79% of them singletons, with approximately 16% in the top ten. Sequencing used PBMCs, obtained before anti-PD-1 treatment. The receptors here all came from a human donor with basal cell carcinoma.

This chain joins TRBV28 and TRBJ1-6, with D tentatively TRBD1 (5 bases). Per the germline V gene, CDR1 is MDHEN and CDR2 is SYDVKM. Trimming took 2 bases from V and 14 from J, leaving 25 bases between them. This CDR3 contains 17 residues. The CDR3 nucleotides are TGTGCCAGCAGTTTACAGGGACTGGATTCCGGTGGAGATACCCTCCACTTT. Residues: CASSLQGLDSGGDTLHF.

The J gene is TRBJ2-1, the V gene TRBV7-9; 10 nucleotides match TRBD2. The germline gives CDR1 SEHNR, CDR2 FQNEAQ (reference sequence). The ends lost 3 bases at V and 1 base at J; junction bases unmatched: 3. The CDR3 spans 16 residues. The DNA of the CDR3 is TGTGCCAGCAGCTTTGCTAGCGGGAGATCCTACAATGAGCAGTTCTTC. The encoded protein is CASSFASGRSYNEQFF.

This chain links TRBV6-5 with TRBJ2-5; TRBD1 matches at 10 bases. Unmatched junction bases numbered 7, after V lost 4 bases and J lost 5 bases. CDR1 MNHEY and CDR2 SVGAGI come from the germline V gene. This CDR3 is 15 amino acids long. CDR3 region: CASSSDRGLFETQYF. Written as DNA, the CDR3 is TGTGCCAGCAGTTCCGACAGGGGGCTCTTTGAGACCCAGTACTTC.

This chain joins TRBV15 and TRBJ1-1; D uncertain. The CDR3 has 12 amino acids. Per the germline V gene, CDR1 is LNHNV and CDR2 is YYDKDF (reference sequence). Deletions cut 0 bases from V and 7 bases from J, with 6 bases between. CDR3 in DNA: TGTGCCACCAGCAGAGATCAGGATGAAGCTTTCTTT. It specifies CATSRDQDEAFF.

This sequence joins TRBV15 and TRBJ1-6; D call uncertain. V lost 1 base to trimming and J lost 7 bases, with 5 bases between them. The CDR3 runs to 13 residues. CDR1 LNHNV and CDR2 YYDKDF come from the germline V gene (reference sequence). This chain's CDR3 is CATSRGTNSPLHF. The DNA for the CDR3 is TGTGCCACCAGCAGAGGAACGAATTCACCCCTCCACTTT.

The chain recombines TRBV6-5 with TRBJ2-7; D is possibly TRBD1 or TRBD2 (5 bases each). Germline V gene lookup returns CDR1 MNHEY and CDR2 SVGAGI. V lost 5 bases, J lost 2 bases, and 16 bases lay in between. The CDR3 is 15 amino acids. CDR3 nucleotide sequence: TGTGCCAGCAGTCCTTATCGAGGGGTTACCTACGAGCAGTACTTC. Translation: CASSPYRGVTYEQYF.

The chain combines TRBV19 with TRBJ1-4, with no clear D. The CDR3 has 15 amino acids. Germline V gives CDR1 LNHDA, CDR2 SQIVND (reference sequence). The germline V and J ends were trimmed by 5 bases and 4 bases, with 14 bases remaining between them. The CDR3 here is CASSLRAAHNEKLFF. For the CDR3, the DNA is TGTGCCAGTAGTTTGCGTGCAGCCCATAATGAAAAACTGTTTTTT.

The gene calls are TRBV19 and TRBJ1-2; possible D gene TRBD1, 6 bases. There are 14 residues in the CDR3. Per the germline V gene, CDR1 is LNHDA and CDR2 is SQIVND (reference sequence). The V and J ends lost 5 bases and 4 bases respectively, with 14 bases between them. This chain's CDR3 is CASSPAGAGYGYTF. CDR3 nucleotide sequence: TGTGCCAGTAGTCCTGCAGGGGCTGGCTATGGCTACACCTTC.

The J gene is TRBJ2-3, the V gene TRBV5-1; D is perhaps TRBD2 (6 bases). V lost 7 bases, J lost 2 bases, and 17 bases lay in between. Germline V gives CDR1 SGHRS, CDR2 YFSETQ. The CDR3 totals 15 residues. The CDR3 loop reads CASQSGVTYTDTQYF. The CDR3 DNA follows: TGCGCCAGCCAGTCGGGGGTTACTTACACAGATACGCAGTATTTT.

The chain carries TRBV2 and TRBJ2-1; D ambiguous. V lost 7 bases and J 7 bases, leaving 14 bases between the germline ends. This CDR3 has 13 residues. In germline, CDR1 is SNHLY, CDR2 FYNNEI. The CDR3 protein is CASKRRVGNEQFF. The DNA for the CDR3 is TGTGCCAGCAAGAGAAGGGTTGGGAATGAGCAGTTCTTC.